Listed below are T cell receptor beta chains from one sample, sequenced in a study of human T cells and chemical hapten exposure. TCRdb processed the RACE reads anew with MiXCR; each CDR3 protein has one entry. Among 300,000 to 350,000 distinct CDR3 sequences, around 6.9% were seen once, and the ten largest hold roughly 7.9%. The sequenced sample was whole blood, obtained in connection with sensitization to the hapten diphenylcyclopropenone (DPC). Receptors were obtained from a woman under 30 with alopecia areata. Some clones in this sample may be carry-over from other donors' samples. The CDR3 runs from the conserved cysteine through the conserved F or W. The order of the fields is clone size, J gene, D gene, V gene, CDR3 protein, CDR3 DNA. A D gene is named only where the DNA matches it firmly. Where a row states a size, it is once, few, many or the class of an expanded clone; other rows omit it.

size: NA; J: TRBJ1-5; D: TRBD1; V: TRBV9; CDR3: CASSVEDRGNQPQQF; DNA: TGTGCCAGCAGCGTAGAAGACAGGGGCAATCAGCCCCAGCAATTT
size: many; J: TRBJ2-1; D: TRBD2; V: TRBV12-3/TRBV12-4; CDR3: CASRSRLARDNEQFF; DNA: TGTGCCAGCAGATCACGACTAGCGCGTGACAATGAGCAGTTCTTC
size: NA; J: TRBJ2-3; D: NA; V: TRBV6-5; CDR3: CASSYSIPASADTQYF; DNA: TGTGCCAGCAGTTACTCGATCCCCGCCAGCGCAGATACGCAGTATTTT
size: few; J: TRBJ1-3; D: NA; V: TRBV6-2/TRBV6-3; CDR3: CASGVTVDQNTIYF; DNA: TGTGCCAGCGGCGTGACAGTGGATCAAAACACCATATATTTT
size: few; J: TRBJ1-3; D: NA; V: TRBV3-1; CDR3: CASSQGSGISGNTIYF; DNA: TGTGCCAGCAGCCAAGGGTCCGGGATCTCTGGAAACACCATATATTTT
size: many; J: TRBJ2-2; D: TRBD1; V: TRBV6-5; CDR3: CASSSWAGGTGELFF; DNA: TGTGCCAGCAGTTCCTGGGCAGGGGGCACCGGGGAGCTGTTTTTT
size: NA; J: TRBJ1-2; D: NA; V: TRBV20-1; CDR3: CSASRQGRYTF; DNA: TGCAGTGCTAGCCGCCAGGGACGCTACACCTTC
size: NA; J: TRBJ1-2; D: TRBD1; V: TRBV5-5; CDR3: CASSYRGTDGYTF; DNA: TGTGCCAGCAGCTACAGGGGGACTGATGGCTACACCTTC
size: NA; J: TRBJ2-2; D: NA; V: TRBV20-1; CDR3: CSAPAHANTGELFF; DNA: TGCAGTGCCCCGGCCCACGCGAACACCGGGGAGCTGTTTTTT
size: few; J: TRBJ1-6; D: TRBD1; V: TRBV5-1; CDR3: CASSLRQGIKNPPLHF; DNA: TGCGCCAGCAGCTTACGACAGGGGATAAAAAACCCACCCCTCCACTTT
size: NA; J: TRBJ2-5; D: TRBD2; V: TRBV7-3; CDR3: CASSLFSGAETQYF; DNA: TGTGCCAGCAGCTTATTCAGCGGGGCGGAGACCCAGTACTTC
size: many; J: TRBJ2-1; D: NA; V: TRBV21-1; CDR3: CASSIGDRRSLGEQFF; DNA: TGTGCCAGCAGCATAGGGGATCGGAGGTCCTTGGGTGAGCAGTTCTTC
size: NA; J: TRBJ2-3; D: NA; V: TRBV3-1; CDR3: CASSQGERSLTQYF; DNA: TGTGCCAGCAGCCAAGGAGAGCGGAGCTTGACGCAGTATTTT
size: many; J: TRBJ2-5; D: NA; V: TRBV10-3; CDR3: CAIRSQETQYF; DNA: TGTGCCATCAGATCTCAAGAGACCCAGTACTTC
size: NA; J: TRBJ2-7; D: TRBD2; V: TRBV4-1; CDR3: CASSQGLAGGALYEQYF; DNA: TGCGCCAGCAGCCAGGGGCTAGCGGGGGGCGCCCTGTACGAGCAGTACTTC
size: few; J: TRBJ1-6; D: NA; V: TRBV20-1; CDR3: CSARDARVLYNSPLHF; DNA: TGCAGTGCTAGAGATGCAAGGGTCCTCTATAATTCACCCCTCCACTTT